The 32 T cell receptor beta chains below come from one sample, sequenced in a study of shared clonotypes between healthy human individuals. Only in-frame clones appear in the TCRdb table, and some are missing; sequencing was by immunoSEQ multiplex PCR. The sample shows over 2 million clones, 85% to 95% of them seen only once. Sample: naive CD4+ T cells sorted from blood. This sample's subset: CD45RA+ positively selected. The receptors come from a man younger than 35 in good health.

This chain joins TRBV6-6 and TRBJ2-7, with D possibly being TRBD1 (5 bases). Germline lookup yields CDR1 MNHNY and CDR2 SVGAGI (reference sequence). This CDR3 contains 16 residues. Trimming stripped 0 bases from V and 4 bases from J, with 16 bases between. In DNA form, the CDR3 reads TGTGCCAGCAGTTACTCCCCAAGGGGAAACACGTACGAGCAGTACTTC. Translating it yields CASSYSPRGNTYEQYF.

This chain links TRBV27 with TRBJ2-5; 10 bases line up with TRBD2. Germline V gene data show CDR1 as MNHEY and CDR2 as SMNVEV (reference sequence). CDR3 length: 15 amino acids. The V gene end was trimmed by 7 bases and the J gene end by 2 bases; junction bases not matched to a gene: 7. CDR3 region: CASKNSGGTQETQYF. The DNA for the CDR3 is TGTGCCAGCAAAAATAGCGGGGGGACGCAAGAGACCCAGTACTTC.

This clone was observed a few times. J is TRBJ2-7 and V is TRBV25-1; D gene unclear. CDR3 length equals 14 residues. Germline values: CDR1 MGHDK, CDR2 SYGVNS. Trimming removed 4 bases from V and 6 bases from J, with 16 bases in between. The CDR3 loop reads CASSAPGSFIEQYF. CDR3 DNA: TGTGCCAGCAGTGCACCGGGTTCCTTCATCGAGCAGTACTTC.

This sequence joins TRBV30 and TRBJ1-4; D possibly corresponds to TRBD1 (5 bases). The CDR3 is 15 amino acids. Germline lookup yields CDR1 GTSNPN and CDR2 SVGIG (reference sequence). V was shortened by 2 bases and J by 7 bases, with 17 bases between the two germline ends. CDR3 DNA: TGTGCCTGGAGTCCCGACCCTAGGAGGGGTGAAAAACTGTTTTTT. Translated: CAWSPDPRRGEKLFF. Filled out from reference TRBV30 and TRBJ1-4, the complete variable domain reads SQTIHQWPATLVQPVGSPLSLECTVEGTSNPNLYWYRQAAGRGLQLLFYSVGIGQISSEVPQNLSASRPQDRQFILSSKKLLLSDSGFYLCAWSPDPRRGEKLFFGSGTQLSVL.

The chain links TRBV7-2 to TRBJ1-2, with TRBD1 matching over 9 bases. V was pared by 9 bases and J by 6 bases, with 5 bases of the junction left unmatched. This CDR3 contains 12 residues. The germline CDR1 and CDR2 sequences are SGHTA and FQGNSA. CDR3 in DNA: TGTGCCAGGGGACAGGGAATCAATGGCTACACCTTC. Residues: CARGQGINGYTF.

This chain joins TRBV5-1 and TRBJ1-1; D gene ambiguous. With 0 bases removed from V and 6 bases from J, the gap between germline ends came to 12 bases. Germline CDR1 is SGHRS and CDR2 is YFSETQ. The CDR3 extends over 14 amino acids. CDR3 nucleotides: TGCGCCAGCAGCTTGGGACAAGACGTCTCTGAAGCTTTCTTT. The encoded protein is CASSLGQDVSEAFF.

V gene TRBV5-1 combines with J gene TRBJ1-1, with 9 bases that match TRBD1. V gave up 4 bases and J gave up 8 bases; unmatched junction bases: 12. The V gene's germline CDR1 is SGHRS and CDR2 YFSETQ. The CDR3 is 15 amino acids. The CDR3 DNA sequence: TGCGCCAGCAGCCTATTACAGGGGGCGTCTGCCGAAGCTTTCTTT. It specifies CASSLLQGASAEAFF.

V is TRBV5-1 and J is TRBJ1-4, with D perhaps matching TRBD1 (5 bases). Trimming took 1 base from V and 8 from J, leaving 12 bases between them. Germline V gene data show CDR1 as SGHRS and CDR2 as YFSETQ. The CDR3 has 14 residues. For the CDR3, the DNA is TGCGCCAGCAGCTTGTCAGGGATTCAAGAAAAACTGTTTTTT. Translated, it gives CASSLSGIQEKLFF. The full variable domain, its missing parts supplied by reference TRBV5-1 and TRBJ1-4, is KAGVTQTPRYLIKTRGQQVTLSCSPISGHRSVSWYQQTPGQGLQFLFEYFSETQRNKGNFPGRFSGRQFSNSRSEMNVSTLELGDSALYLCASSLSGIQEKLFFGSGTQLSVL.

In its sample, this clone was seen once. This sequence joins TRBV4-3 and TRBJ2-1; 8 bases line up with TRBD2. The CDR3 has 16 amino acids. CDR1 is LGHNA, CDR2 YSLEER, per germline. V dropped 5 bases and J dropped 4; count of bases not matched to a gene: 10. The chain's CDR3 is CASSTSTSGRYNEQFF. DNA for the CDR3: TGCGCCAGCAGCACCTCTACTAGCGGTCGATACAATGAGCAGTTCTTC.

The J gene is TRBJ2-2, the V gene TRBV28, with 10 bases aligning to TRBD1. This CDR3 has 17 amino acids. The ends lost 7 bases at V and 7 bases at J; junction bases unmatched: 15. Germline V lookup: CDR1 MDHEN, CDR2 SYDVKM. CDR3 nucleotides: TGTGCCAGCACTATCCTCGGGACAGGGGCGGGTCGCGGGGAGCTGTTTTTT. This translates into CASTILGTGAGRGELFF. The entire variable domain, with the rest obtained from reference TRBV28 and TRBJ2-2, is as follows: DVKVTQSSRYLVKRTGEKVFLECVQDMDHENMFWYRQDPGLGLRLIYFSYDVKMKEKGDIPEGYSVSREKKERFSLILESASTNQTSMYLCASTILGTGAGRGELFFGEGSRLTVL.

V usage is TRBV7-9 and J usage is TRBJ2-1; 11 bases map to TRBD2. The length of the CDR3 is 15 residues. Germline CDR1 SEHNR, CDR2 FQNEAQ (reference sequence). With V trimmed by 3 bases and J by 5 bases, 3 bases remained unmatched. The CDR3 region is CASSLGLADNNEQFF. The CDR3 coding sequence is TGTGCCAGCAGCTTGGGACTAGCGGATAACAATGAGCAGTTCTTC.

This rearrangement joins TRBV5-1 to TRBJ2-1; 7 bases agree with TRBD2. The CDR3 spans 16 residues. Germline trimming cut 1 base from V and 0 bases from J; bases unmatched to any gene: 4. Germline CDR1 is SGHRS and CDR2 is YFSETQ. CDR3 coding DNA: TGCGCCAGCAGCTTGTATCGGGGGGTCTCCTACAATGAGCAGTTCTTC. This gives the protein CASSLYRGVSYNEQFF.

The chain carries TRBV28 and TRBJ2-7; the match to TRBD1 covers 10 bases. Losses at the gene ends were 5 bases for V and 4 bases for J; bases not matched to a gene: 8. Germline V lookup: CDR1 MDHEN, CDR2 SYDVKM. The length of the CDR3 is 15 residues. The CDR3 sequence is CASSPPPGQGYEQYF. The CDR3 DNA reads TGTGCCAGCAGTCCCCCCCCGGGACAGGGGTACGAGCAGTACTTC.

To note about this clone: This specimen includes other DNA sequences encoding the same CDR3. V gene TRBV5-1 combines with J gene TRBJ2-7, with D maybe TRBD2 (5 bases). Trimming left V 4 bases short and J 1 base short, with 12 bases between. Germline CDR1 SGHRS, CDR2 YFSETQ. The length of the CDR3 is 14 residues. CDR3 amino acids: CASSLWTGSYEQYF. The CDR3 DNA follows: TGCGCCAGCAGCCTATGGACTGGATCCTACGAGCAGTACTTC.

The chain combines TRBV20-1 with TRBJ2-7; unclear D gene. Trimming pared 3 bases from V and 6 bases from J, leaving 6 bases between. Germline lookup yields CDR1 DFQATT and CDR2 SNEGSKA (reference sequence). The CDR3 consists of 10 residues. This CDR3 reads CSARESEQYF. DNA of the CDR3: TGCAGTGCTAGGGAAAGCGAGCAGTACTTC.

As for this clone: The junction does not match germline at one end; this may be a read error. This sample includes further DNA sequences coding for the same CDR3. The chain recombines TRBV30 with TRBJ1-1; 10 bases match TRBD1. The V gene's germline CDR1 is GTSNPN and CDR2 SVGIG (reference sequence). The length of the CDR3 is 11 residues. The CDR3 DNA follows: TGTGCACGGACAGGGGGAACTGAGGCTTTCTTT. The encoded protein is CARTGGTEAFF.

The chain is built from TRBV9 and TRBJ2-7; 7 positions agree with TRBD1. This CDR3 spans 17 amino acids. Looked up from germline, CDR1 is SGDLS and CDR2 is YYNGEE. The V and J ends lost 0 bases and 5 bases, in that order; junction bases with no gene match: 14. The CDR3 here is CASSVDDRALQGNEQYF. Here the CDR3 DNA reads TGTGCCAGCAGCGTAGACGACAGGGCTCTTCAGGGGAACGAGCAGTACTTC. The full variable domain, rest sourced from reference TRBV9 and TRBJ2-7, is DSGVTQTPKHLITATGQRVTLRCSPRSGDLSVYWYQQSLDQGLQFLIQYYNGEERAKGNILERFSAQQFPDLHSELNLSSLELGDSALYFCASSVDDRALQGNEQYFGPGTRLTVT.

As DNA, the CDR3 is TGTGCCAGCAGTTATTACAGAGGTCTCCTGGCTCGGGAAAAACTGTTTTTT. The encoded protein is CASSYYRGLLAREKLFF. This chain joins TRBV6-8 and TRBJ1-4; D unclear. The CDR3 covers 17 residues. The germline V gene has CDR1 MNHGY and CDR2 SAAAGT. Trimming removed 3 bases at V and 8 bases at J, with 22 bases between.

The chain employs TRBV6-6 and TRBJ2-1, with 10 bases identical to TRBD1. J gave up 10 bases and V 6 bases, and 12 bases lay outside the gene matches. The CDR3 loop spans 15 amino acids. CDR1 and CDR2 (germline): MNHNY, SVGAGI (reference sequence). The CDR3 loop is CASRPPGQGNQEQFF. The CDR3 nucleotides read TGTGCCAGCAGACCGCCGGGACAGGGGAACCAGGAGCAGTTCTTC.

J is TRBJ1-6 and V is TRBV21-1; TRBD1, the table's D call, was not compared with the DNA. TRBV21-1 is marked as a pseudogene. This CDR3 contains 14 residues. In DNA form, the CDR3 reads TGTGCCAGCAGCACTCATAACAGGGTTTCACCCCTCCACTTT. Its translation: CASSTHNRVSPLHF.

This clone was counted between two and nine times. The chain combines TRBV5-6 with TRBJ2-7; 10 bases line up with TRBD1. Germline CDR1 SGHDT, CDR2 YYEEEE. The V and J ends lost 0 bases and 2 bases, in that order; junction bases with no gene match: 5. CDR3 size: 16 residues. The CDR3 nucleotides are TGTGCCAGCAGCTTGGCCGGGACAGGGGTAGCCTACGAGCAGTACTTC. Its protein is CASSLAGTGVAYEQYF.

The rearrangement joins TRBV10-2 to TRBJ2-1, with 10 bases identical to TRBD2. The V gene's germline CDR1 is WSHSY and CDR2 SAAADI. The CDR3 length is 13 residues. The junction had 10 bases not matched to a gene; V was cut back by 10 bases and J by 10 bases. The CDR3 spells CATSGTSEGEQFF. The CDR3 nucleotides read TGCGCCACCTCCGGGACTAGCGAGGGAGAGCAGTTCTTC.

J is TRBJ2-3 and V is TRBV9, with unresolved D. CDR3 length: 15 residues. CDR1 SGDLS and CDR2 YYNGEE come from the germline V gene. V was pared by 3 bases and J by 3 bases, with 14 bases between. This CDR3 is CASSENVLRTDTQYF. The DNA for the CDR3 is TGTGCCAGCAGCGAAAACGTGCTCAGAACAGATACGCAGTATTTT.

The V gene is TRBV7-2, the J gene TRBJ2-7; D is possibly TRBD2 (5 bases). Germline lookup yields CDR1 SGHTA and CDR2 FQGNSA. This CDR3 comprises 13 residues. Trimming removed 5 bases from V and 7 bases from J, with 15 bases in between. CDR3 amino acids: CASSGMGAGEQYF. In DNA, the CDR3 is TGTGCCAGCAGCGGAATGGGAGCTGGAGAGCAGTACTTC.

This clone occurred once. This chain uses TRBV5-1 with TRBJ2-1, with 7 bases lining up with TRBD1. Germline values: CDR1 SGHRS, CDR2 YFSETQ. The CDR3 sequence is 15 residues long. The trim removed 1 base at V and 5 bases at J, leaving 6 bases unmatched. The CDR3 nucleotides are TGCGCCAGCAGCTTGCCCAGGGGGAGCGACAATGAGCAGTTCTTC. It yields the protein CASSLPRGSDNEQFF.

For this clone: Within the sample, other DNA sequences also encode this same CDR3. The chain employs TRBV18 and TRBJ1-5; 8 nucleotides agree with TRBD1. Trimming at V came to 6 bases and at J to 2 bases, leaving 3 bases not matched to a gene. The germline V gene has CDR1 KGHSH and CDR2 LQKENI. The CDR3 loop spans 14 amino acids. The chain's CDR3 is CASSSTGGNQPQHF. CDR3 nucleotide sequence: TGTGCCAGCTCCTCGACAGGGGGCAATCAGCCCCAGCATTTT. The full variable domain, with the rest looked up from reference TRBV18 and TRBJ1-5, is NAGVMQNPRHLVRRRGQEARLRCSPMKGHSHVYWYRQLPEEGLKFMVYLQKENIIDESGMPKERFSAEFPKEGPSILRIQQVVRGDSAAYFCASSSTGGNQPQHFGDGTRLSIL.

The CDR3 region is CASSLAGTLGETQYF. DNA of the CDR3: TGCGCCAGCAGCTTGGCCGGAACGCTTGGAGAGACCCAGTACTTC. V gene TRBV5-1 combines with J gene TRBJ2-5; D unresolved. V lost 0 bases, J lost 4 bases, and 13 bases lay in between. This CDR3 comprises 15 residues. The germline CDR1 and CDR2 sequences are SGHRS and YFSETQ. Full variable domain (missing parts from reference TRBV5-1 and TRBJ2-5): KAGVTQTPRYLIKTRGQQVTLSCSPISGHRSVSWYQQTPGQGLQFLFEYFSETQRNKGNFPGRFSGRQFSNSRSEMNVSTLELGDSALYLCASSLAGTLGETQYFGPGTRLLVL.

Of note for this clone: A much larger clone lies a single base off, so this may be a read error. CDR3 in amino acids: CASSPDSYEQYF. CDR3 nucleotide sequence: TGCGCCAGCTCACCCGACTCCTACGAGCAGTACTTC. This rearrangement joins TRBV4-3 to TRBJ2-7; D is undetermined. From germline, CDR1 is LGHNA and CDR2 YSLEER. The CDR3 length is 12 residues. Trimming removed 8 bases from V and 0 bases from J, with 8 bases in between.

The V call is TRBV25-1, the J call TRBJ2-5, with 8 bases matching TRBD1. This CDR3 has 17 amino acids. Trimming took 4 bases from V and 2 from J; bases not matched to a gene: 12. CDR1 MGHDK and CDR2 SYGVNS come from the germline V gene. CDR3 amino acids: CASSAPGDRRAQETQYF. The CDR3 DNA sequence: TGTGCCAGCAGTGCCCCGGGGGACAGGAGAGCTCAAGAGACCCAGTACTTC.

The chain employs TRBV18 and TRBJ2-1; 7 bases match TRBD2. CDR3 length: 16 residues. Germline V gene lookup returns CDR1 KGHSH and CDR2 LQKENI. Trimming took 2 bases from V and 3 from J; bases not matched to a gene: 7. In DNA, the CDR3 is TGTGCCAGCTCACCATTCGGAGCGGGGCTCTACAATGAGCAGTTCTTC. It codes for CASSPFGAGLYNEQFF.

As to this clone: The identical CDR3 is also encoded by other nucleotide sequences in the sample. In DNA, the CDR3 is TGTGCCAGCAGTTACTCGGGTAGCAGTGGAAACACCATATATTTT. Protein product: CASSYSGSSGNTIYF. The chain is built from TRBV6-6 and TRBJ1-3; D uncertain. Germline CDR1 reads MNHNY; CDR2 reads SVGAGI (reference sequence). Trimming stripped 0 bases from V and 3 bases from J, with 9 bases between. There are 15 residues in the CDR3.

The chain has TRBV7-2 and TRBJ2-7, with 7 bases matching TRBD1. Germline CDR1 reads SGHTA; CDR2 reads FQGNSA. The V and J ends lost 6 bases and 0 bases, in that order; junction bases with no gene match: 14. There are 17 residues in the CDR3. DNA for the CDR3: TGTGCCAGCAGTTCTGGACCGGGACAGCCCGACTCCTACGAGCAGTACTTC. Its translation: CASSSGPGQPDSYEQYF.